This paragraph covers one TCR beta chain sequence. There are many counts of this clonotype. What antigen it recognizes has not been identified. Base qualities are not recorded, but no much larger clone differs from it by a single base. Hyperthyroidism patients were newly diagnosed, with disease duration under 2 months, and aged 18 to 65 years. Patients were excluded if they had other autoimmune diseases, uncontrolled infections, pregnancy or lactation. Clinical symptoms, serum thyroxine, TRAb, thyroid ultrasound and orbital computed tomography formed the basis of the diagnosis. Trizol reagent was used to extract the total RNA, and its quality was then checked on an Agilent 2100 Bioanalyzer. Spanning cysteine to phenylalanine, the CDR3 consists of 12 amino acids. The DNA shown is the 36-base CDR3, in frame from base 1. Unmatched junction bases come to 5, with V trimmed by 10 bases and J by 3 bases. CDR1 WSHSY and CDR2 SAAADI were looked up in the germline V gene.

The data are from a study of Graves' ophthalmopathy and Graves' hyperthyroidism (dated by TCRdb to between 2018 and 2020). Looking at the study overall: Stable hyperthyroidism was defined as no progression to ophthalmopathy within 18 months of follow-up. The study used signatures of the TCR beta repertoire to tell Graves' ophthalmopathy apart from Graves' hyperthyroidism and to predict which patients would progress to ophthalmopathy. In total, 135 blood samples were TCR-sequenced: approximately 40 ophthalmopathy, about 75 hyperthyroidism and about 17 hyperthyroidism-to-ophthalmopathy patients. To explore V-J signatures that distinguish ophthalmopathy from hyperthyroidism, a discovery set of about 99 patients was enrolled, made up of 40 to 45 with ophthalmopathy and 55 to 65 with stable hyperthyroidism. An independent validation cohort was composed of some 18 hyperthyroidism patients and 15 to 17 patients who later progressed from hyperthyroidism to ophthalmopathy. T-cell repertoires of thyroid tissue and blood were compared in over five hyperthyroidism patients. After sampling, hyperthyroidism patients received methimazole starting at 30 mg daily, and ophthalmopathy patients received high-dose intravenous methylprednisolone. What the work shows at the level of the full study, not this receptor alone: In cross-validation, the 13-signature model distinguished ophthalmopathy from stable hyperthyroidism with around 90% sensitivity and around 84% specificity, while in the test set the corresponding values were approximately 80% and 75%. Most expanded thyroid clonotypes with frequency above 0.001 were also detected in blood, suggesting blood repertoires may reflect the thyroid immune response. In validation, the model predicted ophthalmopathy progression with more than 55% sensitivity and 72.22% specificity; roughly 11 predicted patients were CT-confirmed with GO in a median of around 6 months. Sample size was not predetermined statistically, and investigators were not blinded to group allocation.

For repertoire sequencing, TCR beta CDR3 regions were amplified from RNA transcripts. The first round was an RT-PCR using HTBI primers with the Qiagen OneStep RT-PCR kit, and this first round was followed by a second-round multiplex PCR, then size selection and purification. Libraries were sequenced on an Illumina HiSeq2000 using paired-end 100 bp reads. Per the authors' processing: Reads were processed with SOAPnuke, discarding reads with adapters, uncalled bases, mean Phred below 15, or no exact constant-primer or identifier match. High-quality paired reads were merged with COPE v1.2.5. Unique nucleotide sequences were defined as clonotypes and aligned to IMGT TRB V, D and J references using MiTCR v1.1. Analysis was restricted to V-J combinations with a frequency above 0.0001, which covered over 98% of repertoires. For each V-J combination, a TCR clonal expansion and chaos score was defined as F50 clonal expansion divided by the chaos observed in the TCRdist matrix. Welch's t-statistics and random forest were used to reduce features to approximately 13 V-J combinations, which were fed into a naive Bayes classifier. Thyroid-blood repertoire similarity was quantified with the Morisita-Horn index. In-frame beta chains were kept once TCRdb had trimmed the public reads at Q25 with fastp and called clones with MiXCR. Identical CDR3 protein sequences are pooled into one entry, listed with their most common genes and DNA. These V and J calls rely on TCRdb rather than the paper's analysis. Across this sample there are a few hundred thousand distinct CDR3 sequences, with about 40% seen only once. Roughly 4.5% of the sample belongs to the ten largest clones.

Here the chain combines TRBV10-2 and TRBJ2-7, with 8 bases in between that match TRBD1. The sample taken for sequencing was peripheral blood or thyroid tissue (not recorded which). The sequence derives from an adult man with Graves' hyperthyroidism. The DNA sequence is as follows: TGCGCCACGGGACAGGCCAACTACGAGCAGTACTTC. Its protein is CATGQANYEQYF.